This T cell receptor beta chain was profiled in a study of T cells in Graves' hyperthyroidism and ophthalmopathy. Hyperthyroidism in the patients, aged 18 to 65, was newly diagnosed and under 2 months in duration. General study results and limits: The model identified upcoming ophthalmopathy a median approximately seven months ahead of onset.

Looked up from germline, CDR1 is SGHRS and CDR2 is YFSETQ. The V gene lost 1 base and the J gene lost 5 bases, with 12 bases spanning the gap. The CDR3 has 14 amino acids. TCR beta CDR3 region amplification was performed from RNA transcripts. First-round RT-PCR targeting the TCR CDR3 was performed with the HTBI primer set. One entry per CDR3 protein, called by TCRdb with MiXCR from the multiplex PCR reads. The sample lists about 560,000 distinct CDR3 sequences; over 15% were seen once. Remarks on this clonotype: Its antigen is as yet unknown.

The sample comprised blood. This TCR was recovered from a woman under 30 with Graves' hyperthyroidism. The V and J genes are TRBV5-1 and TRBJ1-2, with D unclear. CDR3: CASSLYDQNYGYTF. The CDR3 nucleotides are TGCGCCAGCAGCTTGTACGATCAAAATTATGGCTACACCTTC.